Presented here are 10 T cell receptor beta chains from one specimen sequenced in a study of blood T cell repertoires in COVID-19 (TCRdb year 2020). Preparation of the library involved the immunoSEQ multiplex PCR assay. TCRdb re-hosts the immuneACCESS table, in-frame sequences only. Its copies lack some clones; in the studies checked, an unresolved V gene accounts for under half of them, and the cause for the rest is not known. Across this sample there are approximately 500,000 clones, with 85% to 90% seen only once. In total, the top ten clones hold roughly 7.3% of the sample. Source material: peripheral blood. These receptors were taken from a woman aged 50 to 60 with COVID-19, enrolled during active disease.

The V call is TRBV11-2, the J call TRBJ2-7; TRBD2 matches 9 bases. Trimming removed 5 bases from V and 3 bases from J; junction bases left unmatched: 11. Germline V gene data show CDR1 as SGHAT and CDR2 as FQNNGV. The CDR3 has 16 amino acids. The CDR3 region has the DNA TGTGCCAGCAGCCTCGGGCTAGCGGGGAAAAACTACGAGCAGTACTTC. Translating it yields CASSLGLAGKNYEQYF.

The CDR3 reads CASSLAGVGFDGYTF. The CDR3 region has the DNA TGCGCCAGCAGCTTGGCAGGGGTAGGCTTTGATGGCTACACCTTC. V gene TRBV5-1 combines with J gene TRBJ1-2; D possibly corresponds to TRBD1 (6 bases). The CDR3 loop spans 15 amino acids. The V and J ends lost 0 bases and 6 bases respectively, with 15 bases between them. CDR1 is SGHRS, CDR2 YFSETQ, per germline.

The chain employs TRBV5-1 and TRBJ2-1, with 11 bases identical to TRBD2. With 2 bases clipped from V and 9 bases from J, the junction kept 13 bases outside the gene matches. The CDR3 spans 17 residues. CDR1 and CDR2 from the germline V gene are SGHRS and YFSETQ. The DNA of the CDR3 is TGCGCCAGCAGCTTTGAACCGGGACTAGCGGCTGCCGGTGAGCAGTTCTTC. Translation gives CASSFEPGLAAAGEQFF. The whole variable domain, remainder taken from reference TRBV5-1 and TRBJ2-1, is KAGVTQTPRYLIKTRGQQVTLSCSPISGHRSVSWYQQTPGQGLQFLFEYFSETQRNKGNFPGRFSGRQFSNSRSEMNVSTLELGDSALYLCASSFEPGLAAAGEQFFGPGTRLTVL.

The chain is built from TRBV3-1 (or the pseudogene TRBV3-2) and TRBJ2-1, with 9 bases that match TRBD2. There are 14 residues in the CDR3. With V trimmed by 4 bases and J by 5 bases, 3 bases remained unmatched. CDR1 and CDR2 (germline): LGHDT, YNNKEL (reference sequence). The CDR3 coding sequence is TGTGCCAGCAGCCCGGGACTAGCTAACAATGAGCAGTTCTTC. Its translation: CASSPGLANNEQFF.

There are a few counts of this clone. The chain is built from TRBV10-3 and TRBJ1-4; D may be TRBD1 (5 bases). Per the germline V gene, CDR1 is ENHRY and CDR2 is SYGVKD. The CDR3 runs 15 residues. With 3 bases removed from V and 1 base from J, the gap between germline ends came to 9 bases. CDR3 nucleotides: TGTGCCATCAGTGATTCCAGGGAAACTAATGAAAAACTGTTTTTT. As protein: CAISDSRETNEKLFF.

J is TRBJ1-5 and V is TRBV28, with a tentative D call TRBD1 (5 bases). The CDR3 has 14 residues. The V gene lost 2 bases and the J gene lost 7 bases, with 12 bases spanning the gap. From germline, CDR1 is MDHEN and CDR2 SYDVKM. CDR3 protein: CASSLTQGGQPQHF. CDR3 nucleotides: TGTGCCAGCAGTTTAACTCAGGGTGGCCAGCCCCAGCATTTT.

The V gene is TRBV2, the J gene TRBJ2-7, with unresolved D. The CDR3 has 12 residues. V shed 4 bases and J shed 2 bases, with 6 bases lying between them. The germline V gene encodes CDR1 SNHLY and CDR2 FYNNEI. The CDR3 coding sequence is TGTGCCAGCAGTGTCGTCCCCTACGAGCAGTACTTC. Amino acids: CASSVVPYEQYF. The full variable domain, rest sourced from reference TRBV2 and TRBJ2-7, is EPEVTQTPSHQVTQMGQEVILRCVPISNHLYFYWYRQILGQKVEFLVSFYNNEISEKSEIFDDQFSVERPDGSNFTLKIRSTKLEDSAMYFCASSVVPYEQYFGPGTRLTVT.

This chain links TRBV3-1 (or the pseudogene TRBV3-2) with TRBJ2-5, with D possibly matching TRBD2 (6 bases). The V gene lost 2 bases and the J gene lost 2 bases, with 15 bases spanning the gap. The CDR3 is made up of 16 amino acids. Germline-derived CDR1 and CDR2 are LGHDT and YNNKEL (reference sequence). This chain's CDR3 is CASSQSGRGWQETQYF. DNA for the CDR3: TGTGCCAGCAGCCAATCCGGGCGGGGTTGGCAAGAGACCCAGTACTTC.

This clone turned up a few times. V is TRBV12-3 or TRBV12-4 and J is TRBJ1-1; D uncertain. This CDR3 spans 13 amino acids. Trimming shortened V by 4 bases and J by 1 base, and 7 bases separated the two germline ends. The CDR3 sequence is CASSSEGNTEAFF. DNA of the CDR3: TGTGCCAGCAGTTCAGAGGGGAACACTGAAGCTTTCTTT.

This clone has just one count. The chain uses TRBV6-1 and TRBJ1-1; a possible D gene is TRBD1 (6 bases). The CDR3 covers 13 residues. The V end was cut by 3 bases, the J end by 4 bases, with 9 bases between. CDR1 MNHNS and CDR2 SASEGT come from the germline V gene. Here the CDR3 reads CASSEGHLTEAFF. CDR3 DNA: TGTGCCAGCAGTGAGGGACACCTCACTGAAGCTTTCTTT.